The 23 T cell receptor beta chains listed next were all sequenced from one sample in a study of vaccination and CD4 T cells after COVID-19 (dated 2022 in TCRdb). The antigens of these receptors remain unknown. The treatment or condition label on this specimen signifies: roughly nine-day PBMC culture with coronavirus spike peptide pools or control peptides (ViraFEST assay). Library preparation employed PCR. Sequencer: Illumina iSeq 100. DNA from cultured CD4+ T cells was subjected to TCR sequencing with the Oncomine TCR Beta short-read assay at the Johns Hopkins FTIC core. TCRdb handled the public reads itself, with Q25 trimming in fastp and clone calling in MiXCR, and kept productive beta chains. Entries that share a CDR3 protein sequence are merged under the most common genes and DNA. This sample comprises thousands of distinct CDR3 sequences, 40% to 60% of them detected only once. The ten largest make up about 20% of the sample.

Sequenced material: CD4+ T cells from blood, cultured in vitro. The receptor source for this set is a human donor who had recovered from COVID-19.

The CDR3 region has the DNA TGCAGCGTTGAAGGGTCTACCAGACTAGCGGGGGGAACAGATACGCAGTATTTT. It is translated as CSVEGSTRLAGGTDTQYF. The chain recombines TRBV29-1 with TRBJ2-3, with 13 bases fitting TRBD2. Trimming at V came to 1 base and at J to 3 bases, leaving 10 bases not matched to a gene. The CDR3 covers 18 residues. Looked up from germline, CDR1 is SQVTM and CDR2 is ANQGSEA.

In nucleotides, the CDR3 is TGCAGTGCTGACCGGGACCCAGGGACCCAGTACTTC. It codes for CSADRDPGTQYF. V is TRBV20-1 and J is TRBJ2-5, with D perhaps TRBD1 or TRBD2 (5 bases each). Deletions cut 5 bases from V and 7 bases from J, with 14 bases between. CDR1 DFQATT and CDR2 SNEGSKA come from the germline V gene (reference sequence). CDR3 length: 12 amino acids.

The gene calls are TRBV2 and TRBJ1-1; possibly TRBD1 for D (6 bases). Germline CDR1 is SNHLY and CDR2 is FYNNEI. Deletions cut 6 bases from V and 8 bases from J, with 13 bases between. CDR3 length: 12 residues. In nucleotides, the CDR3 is TGTGCCAGCAGGGTTGGGCAGGGGGAAGCTTTCTTT. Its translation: CASRVGQGEAFF.

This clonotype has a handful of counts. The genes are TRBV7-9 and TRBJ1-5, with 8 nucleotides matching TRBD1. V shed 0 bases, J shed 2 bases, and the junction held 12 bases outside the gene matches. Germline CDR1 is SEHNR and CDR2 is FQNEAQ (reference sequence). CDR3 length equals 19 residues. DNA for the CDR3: TGTGCCAGCAGCTTAGCGCCCGGACAGGGCTTTATCGGCAATCAGCCCCAGCATTTT. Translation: CASSLAPGQGFIGNQPQHF. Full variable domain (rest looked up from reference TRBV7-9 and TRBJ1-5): DTGVSQNPRHKITKRGQNVTFRCDPISEHNRLYWYRQTLGQGPEFLTYFQNEAQLEKSRLLSDRFSAERPKGSFSTLEIQRTEQGDSAMYLCASSLAPGQGFIGNQPQHFGDGTRLSIL.

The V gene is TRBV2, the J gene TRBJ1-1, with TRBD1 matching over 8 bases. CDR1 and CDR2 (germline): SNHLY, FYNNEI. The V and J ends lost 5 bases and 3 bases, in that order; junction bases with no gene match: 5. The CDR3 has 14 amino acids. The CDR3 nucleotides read TGTGCCAGCAGTCTACAGGGGGGGGACACTGAAGCTTTCTTT. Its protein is CASSLQGGDTEAFF.

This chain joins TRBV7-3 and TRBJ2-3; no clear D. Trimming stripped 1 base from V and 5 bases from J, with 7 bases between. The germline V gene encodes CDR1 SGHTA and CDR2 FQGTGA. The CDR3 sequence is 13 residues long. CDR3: CASSLIVGDTQYF. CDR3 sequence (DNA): TGTGCCAGCAGCTTAATAGTAGGAGATACGCAGTATTTT.

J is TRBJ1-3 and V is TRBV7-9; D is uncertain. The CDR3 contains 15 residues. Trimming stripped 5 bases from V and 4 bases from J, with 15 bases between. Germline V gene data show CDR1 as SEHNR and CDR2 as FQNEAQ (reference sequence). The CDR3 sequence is CASSLNRVGGNTIYF. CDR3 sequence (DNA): TGTGCCAGCAGCCTAAACCGGGTTGGAGGAAACACCATATATTTT.

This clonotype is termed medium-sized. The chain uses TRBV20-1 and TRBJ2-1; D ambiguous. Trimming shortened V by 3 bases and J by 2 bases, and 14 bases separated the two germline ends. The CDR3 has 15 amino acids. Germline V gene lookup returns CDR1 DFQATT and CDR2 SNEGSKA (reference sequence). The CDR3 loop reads CSARAPQRAYNEQFF. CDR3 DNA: TGCAGTGCTAGGGCCCCGCAGCGCGCCTACAATGAGCAGTTCTTC.

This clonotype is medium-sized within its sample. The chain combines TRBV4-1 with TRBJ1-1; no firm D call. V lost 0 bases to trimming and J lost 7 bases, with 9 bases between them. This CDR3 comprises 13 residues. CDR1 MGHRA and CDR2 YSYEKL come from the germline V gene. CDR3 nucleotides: TGCGCCAGCAGCCAAGATGAGTTAGTTGAAGCTTTCTTT. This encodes CASSQDELVEAFF.

DNA of the CDR3: TGTGCCTGGAGTACCCGGACAAACGGGGTTTTAAACACCGGGGAGCTGTTTTTT. Residues: CAWSTRTNGVLNTGELFF. The chain combines TRBV30 with TRBJ2-2; perhaps D is TRBD1 or TRBD2 (5 bases each). V lost 2 bases to trimming and J lost 2 bases, with 21 bases between them. Germline V gives CDR1 GTSNPN, CDR2 SVGIG (reference sequence). This CDR3 spans 18 amino acids.

CDR3 residues: CSGTGEPQETQYF. DNA of the CDR3: TGCAGTGGTACGGGGGAACCACAAGAGACCCAGTACTTC. V gene TRBV20-1 combines with J gene TRBJ2-5, with D perhaps TRBD2 (6 bases). The CDR3 spans 13 residues. V was clipped by 7 bases and J by 2 bases, with 14 bases between them. CDR1 and CDR2 (germline): DFQATT, SNEGSKA (reference sequence).

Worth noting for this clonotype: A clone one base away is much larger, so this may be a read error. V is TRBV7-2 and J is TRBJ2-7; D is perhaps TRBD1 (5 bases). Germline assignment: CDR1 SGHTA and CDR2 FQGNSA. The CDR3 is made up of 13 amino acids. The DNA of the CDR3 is TGTGTCAGCAGCTTAAAGGGGCCCTACGAGCAGTACTTC. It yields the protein CVSSLKGPYEQYF. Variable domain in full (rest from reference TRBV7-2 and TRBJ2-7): GAGVSQSPSNKVTEKGKDVELRCDPISGHTALYWYRQSLGQGLEFLIYFQGNSAPDKSGLPSDRFSAERTGGSVSTLTIQRTQQEDSAVYLCVSSLKGPYEQYFGPGTRLTVT.

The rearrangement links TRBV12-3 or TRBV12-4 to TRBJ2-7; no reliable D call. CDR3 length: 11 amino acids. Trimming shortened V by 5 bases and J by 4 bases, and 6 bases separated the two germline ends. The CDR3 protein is CASSQQYEQYF. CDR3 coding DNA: TGTGCCAGCAGTCAACAATACGAGCAGTACTTC.

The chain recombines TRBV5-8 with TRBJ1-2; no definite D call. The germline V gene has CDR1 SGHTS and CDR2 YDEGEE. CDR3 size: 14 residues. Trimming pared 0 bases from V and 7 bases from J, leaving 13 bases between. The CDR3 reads CASSLGFLSGGYTF. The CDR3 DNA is TGTGCCAGCAGCTTGGGGTTCCTCTCGGGTGGCTACACCTTC.

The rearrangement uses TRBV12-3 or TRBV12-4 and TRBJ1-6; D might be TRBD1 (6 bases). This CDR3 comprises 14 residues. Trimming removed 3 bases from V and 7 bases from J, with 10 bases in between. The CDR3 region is CASSFWGANSPLHF. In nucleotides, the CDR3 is TGTGCCAGCAGTTTTTGGGGGGCGAATTCACCCCTCCACTTT.

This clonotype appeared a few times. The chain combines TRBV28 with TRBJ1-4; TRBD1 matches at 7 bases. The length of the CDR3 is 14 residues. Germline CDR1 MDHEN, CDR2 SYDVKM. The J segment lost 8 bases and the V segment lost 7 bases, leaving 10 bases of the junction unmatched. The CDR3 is CASNRQGLREKLFF. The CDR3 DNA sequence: TGTGCCAGCAATAGACAGGGTTTAAGGGAAAAACTGTTTTTT.

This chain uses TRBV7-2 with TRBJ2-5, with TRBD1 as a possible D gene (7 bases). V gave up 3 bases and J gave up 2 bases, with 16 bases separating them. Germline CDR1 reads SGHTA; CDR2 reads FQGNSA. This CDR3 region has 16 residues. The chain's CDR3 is CASSLGGQTTQETQYF. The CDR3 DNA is TGTGCCAGCAGCTTGGGGGGACAGACGACGCAAGAGACCCAGTACTTC.

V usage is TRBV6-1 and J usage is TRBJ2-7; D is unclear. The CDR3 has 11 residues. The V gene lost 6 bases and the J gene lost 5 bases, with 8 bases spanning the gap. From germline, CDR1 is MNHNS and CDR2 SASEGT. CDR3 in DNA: TGTGCCAGCAGCCACCGCCACGAGCAGTACTTC. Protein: CASSHRHEQYF.

This CDR3 is CASTPNRIGPEAFF. CDR3 nucleotide sequence: TGTGCCAGTACCCCCAACAGGATTGGACCGGAAGCTTTCTTT. The rearrangement links TRBV28 to TRBJ1-1; D may be TRBD1 (5 bases). The CDR3 covers 14 residues. The V end lost 9 bases, the J end lost 8 bases, and 22 bases lay between the germline ends. CDR1 MDHEN and CDR2 SYDVKM come from the germline V gene.

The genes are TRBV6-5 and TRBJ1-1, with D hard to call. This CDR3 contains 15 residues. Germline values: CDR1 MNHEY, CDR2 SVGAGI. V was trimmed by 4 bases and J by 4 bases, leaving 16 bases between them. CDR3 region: CASSSLASGRTEAFF. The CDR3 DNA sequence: TGTGCCAGCAGTTCCTTAGCGAGTGGTCGCACTGAAGCTTTCTTT.

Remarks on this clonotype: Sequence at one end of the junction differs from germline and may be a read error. CDR3 region: CASSYTPGPLGEAQYF. The CDR3, as DNA: TGTGCCAGCAGTTACACTCCGGGACCACTGGGAGAGGCCCAGTACTTC. This chain joins TRBV6-5 and TRBJ2-5; D is possibly TRBD1 or TRBD2 (5 bases each). Looked up from germline, CDR1 is MNHEY and CDR2 is SVGAGI. The length of the CDR3 is 16 residues.

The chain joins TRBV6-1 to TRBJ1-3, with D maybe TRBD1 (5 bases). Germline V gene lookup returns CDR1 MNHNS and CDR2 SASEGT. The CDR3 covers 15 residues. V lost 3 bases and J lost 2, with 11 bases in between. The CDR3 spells CASSDLQGTGNTIYF. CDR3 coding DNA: TGTGCCAGCAGTGATCTTCAGGGAACTGGAAACACCATATATTTT.

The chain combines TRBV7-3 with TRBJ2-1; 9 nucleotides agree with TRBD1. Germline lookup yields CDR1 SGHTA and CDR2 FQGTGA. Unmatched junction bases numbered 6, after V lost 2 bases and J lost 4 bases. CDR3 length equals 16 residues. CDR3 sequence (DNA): TGTGCCAGCAGCTTATCAAGGGACAGGGTTTACAATGAGCAGTTCTTC. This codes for CASSLSRDRVYNEQFF. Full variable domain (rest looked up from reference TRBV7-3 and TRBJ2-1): GAGVSQTPSNKVTEKGKYVELRCDPISGHTALYWYRQSLGQGPEFLIYFQGTGAADDSGLPNDRFFAVRPEGSVSTLKIQRTERGDSAVYLCASSLSRDRVYNEQFFGPGTRLTVL.